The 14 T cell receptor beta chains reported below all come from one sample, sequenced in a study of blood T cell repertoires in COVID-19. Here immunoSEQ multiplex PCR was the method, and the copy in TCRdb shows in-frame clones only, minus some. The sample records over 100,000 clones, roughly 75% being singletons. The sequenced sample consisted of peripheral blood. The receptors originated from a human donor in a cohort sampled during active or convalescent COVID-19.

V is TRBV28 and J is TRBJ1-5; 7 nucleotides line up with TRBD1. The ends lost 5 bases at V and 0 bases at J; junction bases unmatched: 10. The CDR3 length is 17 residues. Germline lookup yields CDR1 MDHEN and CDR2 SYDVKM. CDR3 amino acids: CASSTPGQTYSNQPQHF. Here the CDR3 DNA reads TGTGCCAGCAGTACCCCGGGACAGACATATAGCAATCAGCCCCAGCATTTT.

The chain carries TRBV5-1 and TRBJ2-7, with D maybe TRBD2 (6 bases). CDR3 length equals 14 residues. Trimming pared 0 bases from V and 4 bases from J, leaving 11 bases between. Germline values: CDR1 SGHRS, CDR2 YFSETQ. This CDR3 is CASSLGGDRYEQYF. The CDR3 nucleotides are TGCGCCAGCAGCTTGGGCGGGGATCGGTACGAGCAGTACTTC.

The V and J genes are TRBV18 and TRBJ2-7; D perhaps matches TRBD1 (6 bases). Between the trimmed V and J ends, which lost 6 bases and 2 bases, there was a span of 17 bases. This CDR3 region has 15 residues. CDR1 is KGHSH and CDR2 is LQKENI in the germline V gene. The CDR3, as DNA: TGTGCCAGCTCCTTCGGCCAGGGGTCCGCCTACGAGCAGTACTTC. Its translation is CASSFGQGSAYEQYF.

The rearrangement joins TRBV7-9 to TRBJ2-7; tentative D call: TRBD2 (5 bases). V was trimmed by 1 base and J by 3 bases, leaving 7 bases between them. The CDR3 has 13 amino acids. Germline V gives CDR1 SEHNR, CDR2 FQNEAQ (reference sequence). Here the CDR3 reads CASSLDDYYEQYF. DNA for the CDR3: TGTGCCAGCAGCTTAGACGACTACTACGAGCAGTACTTC.

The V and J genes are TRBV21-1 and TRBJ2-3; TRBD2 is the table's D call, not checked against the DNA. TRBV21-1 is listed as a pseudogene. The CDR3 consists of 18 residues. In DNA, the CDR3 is TGTGCCAGCAGCAAAGCCCCTAGACTAGTCGACGGGGGAGATACGCAGTATTTT. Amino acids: CASSKAPRLVDGGDTQYF.

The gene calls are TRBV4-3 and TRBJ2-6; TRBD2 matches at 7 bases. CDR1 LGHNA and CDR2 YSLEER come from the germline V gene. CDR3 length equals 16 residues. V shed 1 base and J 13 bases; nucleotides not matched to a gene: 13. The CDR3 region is CASSQVGGGPPRVLTF. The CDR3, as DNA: TGCGCCAGCAGCCAAGTTGGGGGGGGACCGCCTCGAGTCCTGACTTTC.

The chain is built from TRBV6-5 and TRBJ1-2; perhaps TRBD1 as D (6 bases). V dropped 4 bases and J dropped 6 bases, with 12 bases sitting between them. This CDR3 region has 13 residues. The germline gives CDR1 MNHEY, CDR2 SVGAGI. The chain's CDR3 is CASSSTGKDGYTF. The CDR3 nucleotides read TGTGCCAGCAGTTCAACAGGGAAGGATGGCTACACCTTC.

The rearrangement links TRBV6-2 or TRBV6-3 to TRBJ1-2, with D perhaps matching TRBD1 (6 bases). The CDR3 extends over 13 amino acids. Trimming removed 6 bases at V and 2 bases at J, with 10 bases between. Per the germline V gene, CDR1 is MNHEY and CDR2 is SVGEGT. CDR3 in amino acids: CASSLQGNYGYTF. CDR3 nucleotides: TGTGCCAGCAGCCTACAGGGAAACTATGGCTACACCTTC.

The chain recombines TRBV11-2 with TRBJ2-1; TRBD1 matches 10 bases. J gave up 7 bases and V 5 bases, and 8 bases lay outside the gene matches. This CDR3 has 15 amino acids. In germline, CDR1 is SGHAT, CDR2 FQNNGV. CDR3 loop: CASSPRQGAENEQFF. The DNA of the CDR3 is TGTGCCAGCAGCCCCCGACAGGGGGCTGAGAATGAGCAGTTCTTC.

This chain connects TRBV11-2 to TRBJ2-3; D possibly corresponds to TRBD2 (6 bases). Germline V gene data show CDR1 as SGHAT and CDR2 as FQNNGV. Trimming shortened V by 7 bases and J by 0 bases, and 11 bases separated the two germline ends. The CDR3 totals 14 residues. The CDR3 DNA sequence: TGTGCCAGCACCCCGGGGACTAGCACAGATACGCAGTATTTT. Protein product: CASTPGTSTDTQYF.

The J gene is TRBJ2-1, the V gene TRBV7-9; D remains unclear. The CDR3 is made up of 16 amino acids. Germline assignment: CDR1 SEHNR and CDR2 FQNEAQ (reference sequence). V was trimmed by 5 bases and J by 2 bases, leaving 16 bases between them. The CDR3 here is CASSLGSSGAYNEQFF. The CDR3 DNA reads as TGTGCCAGCAGCCTAGGATCTAGTGGCGCCTACAATGAGCAGTTCTTC.

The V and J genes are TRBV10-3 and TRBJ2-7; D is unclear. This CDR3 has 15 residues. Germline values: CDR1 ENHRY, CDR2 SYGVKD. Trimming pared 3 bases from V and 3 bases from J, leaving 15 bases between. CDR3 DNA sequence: TGTGCCATCAGTGAACGGGTCTCAACTCTCTACGAGCAGTACTTC. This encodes CAISERVSTLYEQYF.

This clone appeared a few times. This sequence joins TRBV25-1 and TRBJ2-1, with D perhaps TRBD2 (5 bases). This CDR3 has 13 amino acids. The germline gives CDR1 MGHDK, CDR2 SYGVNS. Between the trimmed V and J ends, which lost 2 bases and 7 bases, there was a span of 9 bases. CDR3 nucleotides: TGTGCCAGCAGTGAACGACTATTAAATGAGCAGTTCTTC. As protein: CASSERLLNEQFF.

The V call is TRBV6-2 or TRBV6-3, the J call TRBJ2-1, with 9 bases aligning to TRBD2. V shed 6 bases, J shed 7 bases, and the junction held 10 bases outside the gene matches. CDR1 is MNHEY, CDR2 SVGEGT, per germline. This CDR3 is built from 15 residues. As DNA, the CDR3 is TGTGCCAGCAGCAAGCGGGGGGTTGAGTTTAATGAGCAGTTCTTC. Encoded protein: CASSKRGVEFNEQFF.